This T cell receptor (beta chain) was found in a study of read filtering for tumor transcriptome and immune sequencing. Overall study results and limits: Approximately 77% of IR-seq clonotypes had a single read, yet these held around 3.5% of reads.

This clonotype was detected a few times. The target antigen is unknown. This library used roughly 400 ng RNA and molecular barcoded adaptors spanning alpha/delta and beta/gamma chains. TCRdb re-analysed the reads in MiXCR, keeping a single row per CDR3 protein. The sample yields 50,000 or so distinct CDR3 sequences, 9.5% to 15% seen once. The CDR3 has 15 amino acids. The V and J ends lost 8 bases and 2 bases respectively, with 18 bases between them. This chain uses TRBV12-3 or TRBV12-4 with TRBJ1-2; D unresolved. Sequencing input: a population of CD138-negative cells sorted from bone marrow. This TCR derives from a donor aged 40 or over with multiple myeloma. CDR3 in amino acids: CASAPDGNPNYGYTF. As DNA, the CDR3 is TGTGCCAGCGCCCCGGACGGAAACCCCAACTATGGCTACACCTTC.